One sample yielded the 2 T cell receptor beta chains listed below, sequenced in a study of post-analysis software for immune sequencing data (dated by TCRdb to 2014 to 2015). Libraries were prepared through PCR. Instrument used: Illumina HiSeq 2500. Unique molecular identifiers were incorporated into TCR beta cDNA libraries to reduce PCR and sequencing biases. TCRdb handled the public reads itself, with Q25 trimming in fastp and clone calling in MiXCR, and kept productive beta chains. Every CDR3 protein is listed once, alongside the most common genes and DNA of its rows. Within this sample are roughly 540,000 distinct CDR3 sequences, with about a third of them counted one time only. In total, the top ten clones hold approximately 6% of the sample. These TCRs' antigens remain unknown. Results and caveats for the whole study, not just this receptor: Patients showed significantly higher frequencies than controls for several TRBV segments, among them TRBV5-6, TRBV5-1 and TRBV20-1.

Source material: blood. These receptor sequences come from a girl aged 2 to 17 with multiple sclerosis.

The CDR3 loop reads CASSRESSPLHF. DNA for the CDR3: TGCGCCAGCAGCAGGGAATCTTCACCCCTCCACTTT. The V and J genes are TRBV10-1 and TRBJ1-6; D may be TRBD1 (5 bases). The CDR3 covers 12 residues. Trimming removed 6 bases at V and 9 bases at J, with 9 bases between. Germline V lookup: CDR1 WNHNN, CDR2 SYGVQD (reference sequence).

The V and J genes are TRBV27 and TRBJ1-1; the D is unclear. Germline CDR1 is MNHEY and CDR2 is SMNVEV (reference sequence). This CDR3 has 13 amino acids. The V end was cut by 3 bases, the J end by 7 bases, with 12 bases between. In DNA form, the CDR3 reads TGTGCCAGCAGTTTTTCGGTGGCGAATGAAGCTTTCTTT. This sequence encodes CASSFSVANEAFF.